This is a list of T cell receptor beta chains from one sample in a study of blood T cell repertoires in COVID-19. The assay was immunoSEQ multiplex PCR, and TCRdb's table has in-frame clones only and misses some. The sample carries about 400,000 clones, around 88% recorded once. The sequencing sample was made of peripheral blood. The receptor source for this set is a woman aged 25 to 39 with acute or convalescent COVID-19. Each CDR3 is given with its conserved first and last residue. Each record gives: V gene, clone size, J gene, D gene, CDR3 protein, CDR3 DNA. D genes are given only for firm matches. Clone size is not always given. Where it is, it says once, few, many or a class for expanded clones.

V gene: TRBV5-6; clone size: .; J gene: TRBJ2-7; D gene: TRBD1; CDR3 protein: CASSQGTGLYEQYF; CDR3 DNA: TGTGCCAGCAGCCAAGGGACAGGGCTCTACGAGCAGTACTTC
V gene: TRBV10-3; clone size: .; J gene: TRBJ1-5; D gene: .; CDR3 protein: CAISELAGNNQPQHF; CDR3 DNA: TGTGCCATCAGTGAGTTGGCAGGGAACAATCAGCCCCAGCATTTT
V gene: TRBV5-6; clone size: .; J gene: TRBJ2-3; D gene: TRBD2; CDR3 protein: CASSYGLAGGRRTDTQYF; CDR3 DNA: TGTGCCAGCAGCTACGGACTAGCGGGGGGCCGCCGCACAGATACGCAGTATTTT
V gene: TRBV3-1/TRBV3-2; clone size: .; J gene: TRBJ2-5; D gene: TRBD1; CDR3 protein: CASSYRDRGHETQYF; CDR3 DNA: TGTGCCAGCAGCTACCGGGACAGGGGGCACGAGACCCAGTACTTC
V gene: TRBV2; clone size: .; J gene: TRBJ2-1; D gene: .; CDR3 protein: CASNGIYNEQFF; CDR3 DNA: TGTGCCAGCAACGGGATCTACAATGAGCAGTTCTTC
V gene: TRBV30; clone size: .; J gene: TRBJ1-2; D gene: .; CDR3 protein: CAWSVRSYGYTF; CDR3 DNA: TGTGCCTGGAGTGTACGTAGCTATGGCTACACCTTC
V gene: TRBV5-6; clone size: .; J gene: TRBJ1-1; D gene: .; CDR3 protein: CASSSGVIGMNTEAFF; CDR3 DNA: TGTGCCAGCAGCTCGGGGGTCATTGGCATGAACACTGAAGCTTTCTTT
V gene: TRBV7-9; clone size: once; J gene: TRBJ2-3; D gene: TRBD2; CDR3 protein: CASSLAGGEADTQYF; CDR3 DNA: TGTGCCAGCAGCTTAGCGGGAGGGGAAGCAGATACGCAGTATTTT
V gene: TRBV4-1; clone size: once; J gene: TRBJ1-1; D gene: .; CDR3 protein: CASSLQGSGQNTEAFF; CDR3 DNA: TGCGCCAGCAGCCTCCAGGGTAGCGGCCAGAACACTGAAGCTTTCTTT
V gene: TRBV19; clone size: .; J gene: TRBJ1-5; D gene: .; CDR3 protein: CASSLLPSNQPQHF; CDR3 DNA: TGTGCCAGTAGTTTACTCCCAAGCAATCAGCCCCAGCATTTT
V gene: TRBV4-1; clone size: .; J gene: TRBJ2-7; D gene: .; CDR3 protein: CASSQEETPSYEQYF; CDR3 DNA: TGCGCCAGCAGCCAAGAAGAGACACCCTCCTACGAGCAGTACTTC
V gene: TRBV7-8; clone size: .; J gene: TRBJ2-1; D gene: TRBD2; CDR3 protein: CASSLGLAGGPSEQFF; CDR3 DNA: TGTGCCAGCAGCTTAGGTCTAGCGGGGGGGCCGAGTGAGCAGTTCTTC
V gene: TRBV28; clone size: .; J gene: TRBJ1-2; D gene: .; CDR3 protein: CASSLSGANTYYGYTF; CDR3 DNA: TGTGCCAGCAGTTTATCAGGGGCGAACACCTACTATGGCTACACCTTC
V gene: TRBV27; clone size: .; J gene: TRBJ2-2; D gene: .; CDR3 protein: CASRTGGGGGELFF; CDR3 DNA: TGTGCCAGCAGGACTGGGGGCGGGGGCGGGGAGCTGTTTTTT
V gene: TRBV5-4; clone size: .; J gene: TRBJ2-7; D gene: TRBD1; CDR3 protein: CASSLATGLEQYF; CDR3 DNA: TGTGCCAGCAGCTTGGCGACAGGGCTCGAGCAGTACTTC
V gene: TRBV27; clone size: .; J gene: TRBJ2-3; D gene: TRBD1; CDR3 protein: CASSRTGRLTDTQYF; CDR3 DNA: TGTGCCAGCAGCAGGACAGGGCGCCTCACAGATACGCAGTATTTT
V gene: TRBV11-3; clone size: many; J gene: TRBJ2-1; D gene: .; CDR3 protein: CASSLRGGYEQFF; CDR3 DNA: TGTGCCAGCAGCTTAAGGGGCGGCTATGAGCAGTTCTTC
V gene: TRBV5-8; clone size: .; J gene: TRBJ1-4; D gene: TRBD1; CDR3 protein: CASSLPPPGQGSEKLFF; CDR3 DNA: TGTGCCAGCAGCTTGCCACCTCCGGGACAGGGGAGCGAAAAACTGTTTTTT
V gene: TRBV4-1; clone size: once; J gene: TRBJ2-2; D gene: TRBD1; CDR3 protein: CASSQWGQGRHGELFF; CDR3 DNA: TGCGCCAGCAGCCAATGGGGACAGGGGAGACACGGGGAGCTGTTTTTT
V gene: TRBV11-2; clone size: .; J gene: TRBJ2-2; D gene: .; CDR3 protein: CASSIRRQAGELFF; CDR3 DNA: TGTGCCAGCAGCATTAGGCGTCAGGCCGGGGAGCTGTTTTTT
V gene: TRBV21-1; clone size: .; J gene: TRBJ1-3; D gene: .; CDR3 protein: CASSDDSGFPSGNTIYF; CDR3 DNA: TGTGCCAGCAGCGACGACTCCGGGTTCCCCTCTGGAAACACCATATATTTT
V gene: TRBV24-1; clone size: .; J gene: TRBJ2-5; D gene: TRBD2; CDR3 protein: CATSDFSRGQETQYF; CDR3 DNA: TGTGCCACCAGTGATTTCTCGCGGGGGCAAGAGACCCAGTACTTC
V gene: TRBV5-1; clone size: .; J gene: TRBJ2-7; D gene: TRBD1; CDR3 protein: CASSPSQGALSEQYF; CDR3 DNA: TGCGCCAGCAGCCCATCGCAGGGGGCGCTTTCCGAGCAGTACTTC
V gene: TRBV7-9; clone size: few; J gene: TRBJ2-5; D gene: TRBD1; CDR3 protein: CASSPPGTGDWTQYF; CDR3 DNA: TGTGCCAGCAGCCCCCCCGGGACAGGGGATTGGACCCAGTACTTC
V gene: TRBV29-1; clone size: .; J gene: TRBJ1-2; D gene: TRBD1; CDR3 protein: CSARQGGGYTF; CDR3 DNA: TGCAGCGCCAGACAGGGGGGCGGCTACACCTTC